The rows below give T cell receptor beta chains drawn from one sample of a study of blood T cell repertoires in COVID-19. Only in-frame clones appear in the TCRdb table, and some are missing; sequencing was by immunoSEQ multiplex PCR. Found here are 100,000 or so clones, about four fifths of them singletons; the top ten hold under 20%. Sequences were obtained from peripheral blood. The receptor source for this set is a human donor in a cohort sampled during active COVID-19. CDR3s include the opening cysteine and the closing phenylalanine or tryptophan. Each record gives: D gene, clone size, V gene, J gene, CDR3 DNA, CDR3 protein. The D gene is left open where the match is weak. The size entry is marked missing in some rows and otherwise reads once, few, many or a size class.

>-|-|TRBV9|TRBJ2-7
TGTGCCAGCAGCGTGATGGAGGGGGCGAAGTACGAGCAGTACTTC
CASSVMEGAKYEQYF
>-|-|TRBV5-4|TRBJ2-7
TGTGCCAGCAGCTTGGCACAGGGGGGGCCCTACGAGCAGTACTTC
CASSLAQGGPYEQYF
>TRBD1|-|TRBV6-6|TRBJ1-5
TGTGCCAGCAGCCGGGAAGGTAGGCACAGGGGACACTATAGCAATCAGCCCCAGCATTTT
CASSREGRHRGHYSNQPQHF
>TRBD1|-|TRBV6-5|TRBJ1-1
TGTGCCAGCAGTCCGGACAGGGAAAGATCGGCTTTCTTT
CASSPDRERSAFF
>-|-|TRBV6-5|TRBJ1-2
TGTGCCAGCAGTAGGGGACACATCAAAAACTATGGCTACACCTTC
CASSRGHIKNYGYTF
>TRBD1|many|TRBV2|TRBJ1-4
TGTGCCAGCAGGAACAGGGGGGAGGTTAATGAAAAACTGTTTTTT
CASRNRGEVNEKLFF
>-|once|TRBV21-1|TRBJ2-7
TGTGCCAGCAGCATTAGGGGCCCCGGGACTAGAGGATCCGAGCAGTACTTC
CASSIRGPGTRGSEQYF
>TRBD2|-|TRBV30|TRBJ2-3
TGTGCCTGGAGTCCCCCGGGACTACGGACGCAGTATTTT
CAWSPPGLRTQYF
>TRBD1|-|TRBV2|TRBJ1-5
TGTGCCAGCAGCAGGGACAGTTATAGCAATCAGCCCCAGCATTTT
CASSRDSYSNQPQHF
>-|-|TRBV21-1|TRBJ1-4
TGTGCCAGCAGCCCGCCAGGGTTGTTACATGAAAAACTGTTTTTT
CASSPPGLLHEKLFF
>TRBD1|-|TRBV27|TRBJ1-6
TGTGCCAGCAGTTGGACAGGGGGGAATTCACCCCTCCACTTT
CASSWTGGNSPLHF
>-|-|TRBV7-9|TRBJ2-5
TGTGCCAGCAGCTTTTTCGCGCTAGCAGGGAGGGAGACCCAGTACTTC
CASSFFALAGRETQYF
>-|-|TRBV30|TRBJ1-5
TGTGCCTGGAGTGGACAGGACAATCAGCCCCAGCATTTT
CAWSGQDNQPQHF
>TRBD1|-|TRBV28|TRBJ2-4
TGTGCCAGCAGGAAGACAGGGTGGACCAAAAACATTCAGTACTTC
CASRKTGWTKNIQYF
>-|-|TRBV15|TRBJ2-7
TGTGCCACCAGCAGAGGTTTTAGCGAGCAGTACTTC
CATSRGFSEQYF
>-|-|TRBV18|TRBJ1-3
TGTGCCAGCTCACCGGGCGGGAGTGACTCTGGAAACACCATATATTTT
CASSPGGSDSGNTIYF
>TRBD2|-|TRBV5-4|TRBJ2-7
TGTGCCAGCAGCCGCGCGGGAGGTCGGACCTACGAGCAGTACTTC
CASSRAGGRTYEQYF
>-|many|TRBV7-9|TRBJ2-7
TGTGCCAGCAGCTCAATTAGCTCCCACGAGCAGTACTTC
CASSSISSHEQYF
>-|-|TRBV6-5|TRBJ2-6
TGTGCCAGCACTCCCGGGAGCTCTGGGGCCAACGTCCTGACTTTC
CASTPGSSGANVLTF
>TRBD1|-|TRBV28|TRBJ1-3
TGTGCCAGCAGGACAGGGGCCGAGCGCACCATATATTTT
CASRTGAERTIYF
>TRBD1|-|TRBV19|TRBJ2-7
TGTGCCAGTAGTGGAGTCGGACAGGGGGAAGACGAGCAGTACTTC
CASSGVGQGEDEQYF
>TRBD2|-|TRBV2|TRBJ2-7
TGTGCCAGCAGGCCTAGCGGGAGGCAGTACTTC
CASRPSGRQYF
>-|-|TRBV5-6|TRBJ1-5
TGTGCCAGCAGCTTGCTGTTGCAGGGAGGGAATCAGCCCCAGCATTTT
CASSLLLQGGNQPQHF
>TRBD2|-|TRBV5-4|TRBJ2-2
TGTGCCAGCAGCGAGGGACTAGCGGGAGTAGCCGGGGAGCTGTTTTTT
CASSEGLAGVAGELFF
>TRBD1|-|TRBV18|TRBJ1-2
TGTGCCAGCTCACCAGCAGGGGGCTCAGACTATGGCTACACCTTC
CASSPAGGSDYGYTF
>TRBD1|once|TRBV2|TRBJ1-2
TGTGCCAGCAGTGAAGGGTACATACAACAGGGGTTTGGCTATGGCTACACCTTC
CASSEGYIQQGFGYGYTF
>TRBD1|few|TRBV3-1/TRBV3-2|TRBJ1-2
TGTGCCAGCAGCTATCTGGGACAGACTAACTATGGCTACACCTTC
CASSYLGQTNYGYTF
>TRBD1|-|TRBV5-4|TRBJ1-1
TGTGCCAGCAGCTTGGGACAGGGGGCCCCTAATCCTGAAGCTTTCTTT
CASSLGQGAPNPEAFF
>-|-|TRBV6-5|TRBJ1-2
TGTGCCAGCAGTTACTCGTACGGGGACTATGGCTACACCTTC
CASSYSYGDYGYTF
>TRBD1|-|TRBV18|TRBJ1-3
TGTGCCAGCTCACCTTTGGACAGGGGAGGAAACACCATATATTTT
CASSPLDRGGNTIYF
>-|few|TRBV24-1|TRBJ1-1
TGTGCCACCAGTGACCCCGGGGGGTCGGGAAAAGCTTTCTTT
CATSDPGGSGKAFF
>TRBD1|-|TRBV5-4|TRBJ1-2
TGTGCCAGCAGCTTGGGGGTGGAGTTGGGACAGACGTACACCTTC
CASSLGVELGQTYTF
>-|-|TRBV3-1/TRBV3-2|TRBJ2-2
TGTGCCAGCAGCCAAGGAGCCTACTCGGGGGAGCTGTTTTTT
CASSQGAYSGELFF
>TRBD2|-|TRBV28|TRBJ2-7
TGTGCCAGCAGTTGGCGGCCTAGCGGCCCCTACGAGCAGTACTTC
CASSWRPSGPYEQYF
>-|-|TRBV6-5|TRBJ1-6
TGTGCCACCTGCGGGAGCTCCTATAATTCACCCCTCCACTTT
CATCGSSYNSPLHF
>-|-|TRBV10-3|TRBJ2-4
TGTGCCATCAGTGAGTCCCGGCCAGGGGACAAAAACATTCAGTACTTC
CAISESRPGDKNIQYF
>-|-|TRBV11-2|TRBJ1-5
TGTGCCAGCAGCTCCGGGAGGGGCCTTTATAGCAATCAGCCCCAGCATTTT
CASSSGRGLYSNQPQHF
>TRBD2|-|TRBV18|TRBJ2-6
TGTGCCAGCTCTCGGGAGGGCTCTGGGGCCAACGTCCTGACTTTC
CASSREGSGANVLTF
>-|-|TRBV28|TRBJ2-7
TGTGCCAGCTCCCTCTCAGGGGAGAGTTACGAGCAGTACTTC
CASSLSGESYEQYF
>-|-|TRBV9|TRBJ1-5
TGTGCCAGCAGCCCCGGACCCGGGGGCAATCAGCCCCAGCATTTT
CASSPGPGGNQPQHF
>-|-|TRBV5-6|TRBJ1-2
TGTGCCAGCAGCGGTGGGCGAAGCCTCTATGGCTACACCTTC
CASSGGRSLYGYTF
>-|-|TRBV2|TRBJ1-4
TGTGCCAGCAGTCCCCCGGGCACGGGAGGTGAAAAACTGTTTTTT
CASSPPGTGGEKLFF
>-|-|TRBV19|TRBJ2-5
TGTGCCAGTAGTAATCGTGGGGGGATTGCTCAAGAGACCCAGTACTTC
CASSNRGGIAQETQYF